This T cell receptor beta chain stems from a study of T cells in Graves' hyperthyroidism and ophthalmopathy. Points from the study as a whole: Blood shared most expanded thyroid clonotypes above 0.001.

Uncontrolled infections, other autoimmune diseases, pregnancy or lactation led to exclusion of patients. Amplification targeted TCR beta CDR3 regions from RNA transcripts. The TCR CDR3 first-round RT-PCR relied on the HTBI primer set. From the multiplex PCR reads, TCRdb called clonotypes with MiXCR, one entry per CDR3 protein. This table holds roughly 350,000 distinct CDR3 sequences, roughly 13% found once. This CDR3 region has 13 residues. The V gene's germline CDR1 is LNHNV and CDR2 YYDKDF (reference sequence). V gave up 5 bases and J gave up 4 bases, with 11 bases separating them. A word on this clonotype: Its target is unknown. A read error is possible here, since a much larger clone lies one base away. Given the absence of the conserved phenylalanine or tryptophan at the CDR3 end, a read error is likely.

Sequencing was done on a sample of blood. The chain is built from TRBV15 and TRBJ1-1; unclear D gene. The clonotype originates from a woman aged 30 to 39 with Graves' hyperthyroidism. CDR3 protein: CATSQELRTEAFL. The CDR3 DNA follows: TGTGCCACCAGCCAGGAGTTACGCACTGAAGCTTTCCTT.